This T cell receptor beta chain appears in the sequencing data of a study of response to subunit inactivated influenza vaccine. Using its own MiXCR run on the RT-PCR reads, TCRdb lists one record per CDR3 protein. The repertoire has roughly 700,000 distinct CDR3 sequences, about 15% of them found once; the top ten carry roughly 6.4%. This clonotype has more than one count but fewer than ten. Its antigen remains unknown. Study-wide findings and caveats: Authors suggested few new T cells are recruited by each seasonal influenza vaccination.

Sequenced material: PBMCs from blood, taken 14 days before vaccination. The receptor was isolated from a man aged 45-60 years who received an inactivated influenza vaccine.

The CDR3 protein is CATSIRDGRNTEAFF. In nucleotides, the CDR3 is TGTGCCACCAGCATCCGGGACGGTAGGAACACTGAAGCTTTCTTT. The chain is built from TRBV15 and TRBJ1-1; D may be TRBD1 (5 bases). The germline CDR1 and CDR2 sequences are LNHNV and YYDKDF (reference sequence). The V gene lost 4 bases and the J gene lost 1 base, with 13 bases spanning the gap. The CDR3 runs 15 residues.